This entry lists 10 T cell receptor beta chains sequenced from one sample in a study of control samples from healthy donors and cancer patients. Repertoires were generated with immunoSEQ multiplex PCR, while TCRdb's copy carries only in-frame clones and drops some. The sample records tens of thousands of clones, just over 85% being singletons. The sample was PBMCs. Source of these receptors: a woman aged 45-65 years with lung cancer.

The V gene is TRBV19, the J gene TRBJ1-2; unclear D gene. Germline lookup yields CDR1 LNHDA and CDR2 SQIVND (reference sequence). The CDR3 covers 15 residues. Trimming shortened V by 6 bases and J by 4 bases, and 18 bases separated the two germline ends. The CDR3 loop reads CASRAAGDLRYGYTF. The DNA of the CDR3 is TGTGCCAGTAGGGCGGCTGGGGATTTACGCTATGGCTACACCTTC. The full variable domain, rest sourced from reference TRBV19 and TRBJ1-2, is DGGITQSPKYLFRKEGQNVTLSCEQNLNHDAMYWYRQDPGQGLRLIYYSQIVNDFQKGDIAEGYSVSREKKESFPLTVTSAQKNPTAFYLCASRAAGDLRYGYTFGSGTRLTVV.

This clone was detected only once. This chain connects TRBV12-3 or TRBV12-4 to TRBJ1-6; 9 bases align to TRBD1. CDR3 length: 13 residues. V was pared by 8 bases and J by 10 bases, with 6 bases of the junction left unmatched. The CDR3 protein is CASASGQGSPLHF. DNA for the CDR3: TGTGCCAGCGCGTCGGGACAGGGATCACCCCTCCACTTT.

The rearrangement uses TRBV5-1 and TRBJ1-2, with a possible D match to TRBD1 (5 bases). CDR3 length: 15 amino acids. Germline V CDR1 and CDR2: SGHRS, YFSETQ. V lost 5 bases and J 0 bases, leaving 14 bases between the germline ends. DNA for the CDR3: TGCGCCAGCAGTCGGGACGGAGGACCTAACTATGGCTACACCTTC. This translates into CASSRDGGPNYGYTF.

As concerns this clone: Additional DNA sequences in this sample encode the identical CDR3. The chain links TRBV18 to TRBJ1-5; the D gene is possibly TRBD1 (5 bases). With 4 bases removed from V and 8 bases from J, the gap between germline ends came to 18 bases. In germline, CDR1 is KGHSH, CDR2 LQKENI. The length of the CDR3 is 15 residues. CDR3 amino acids: CASSRGDGANEPQHF. The CDR3 nucleotides are TGTGCCAGCTCACGAGGGGACGGAGCAAATGAGCCCCAGCATTTT.

V is TRBV24-1 and J is TRBJ1-4, with D hard to call. V lost 9 bases and J 0 bases, leaving 10 bases between the germline ends. This CDR3 is 14 amino acids long. CDR1 KGHDR and CDR2 SFDVKD come from the germline V gene. The CDR3 protein is CATSDGATNEKLFF. The CDR3 DNA reads TGTGCCACCTCGGACGGGGCAACTAATGAAAAACTGTTTTTT.

The chain recombines TRBV6-2 or TRBV6-3 with TRBJ2-3, with D perhaps TRBD1 (6 bases). Trimming took off 2 bases at V and 4 bases at J, with 19 bases between the two ends. Germline values: CDR1 MNHEY, CDR2 SVGEGT. The CDR3 contains 17 residues. CDR3 DNA: TGTGCCAGCAGTTACGCCCCCAGGGGTGTCAGGGCAGATACGCAGTATTTT. This translates into CASSYAPRGVRADTQYF.

This clone turned up a few times. This chain joins TRBV5-4 and TRBJ1-5; D is undetermined. CDR1 and CDR2 from the germline V gene are SGHNT and YYREEE (reference sequence). The CDR3 totals 15 residues. Trimming stripped 9 bases from V and 0 bases from J, with 16 bases between. The CDR3 DNA follows: TGTGCCACCCATCGGGCAGCCGATAGCAATCAGCCCCAGCATTTT. Translation: CATHRAADSNQPQHF.

J is TRBJ2-7 and V is TRBV28, with D tentatively TRBD2 (6 bases). CDR1 is MDHEN, CDR2 SYDVKM, per germline. Trimming removed 7 bases from V and 3 bases from J, with 19 bases in between. This CDR3 contains 15 residues. The CDR3, as DNA: TGTGCCAGCATGAAGACAAAGGGACTCGTCTACGAGCAGTACTTC. Translation gives CASMKTKGLVYEQYF.

The chain employs TRBV6-6 and TRBJ1-1; maybe TRBD1 (6 bases). V lost 5 bases to trimming and J lost 11 bases, with 18 bases between them. CDR3 length equals 13 residues. Germline V gene data show CDR1 as MNHNY and CDR2 as SVGAGI (reference sequence). CDR3 residues: CASSPGQLVAAFF. The DNA of the CDR3 is TGTGCCAGCAGTCCTGGACAGCTAGTAGCGGCTTTCTTT.

This chain uses TRBV13 with TRBJ1-3; 7 nucleotides line up with TRBD1. The length of the CDR3 is 17 residues. J lost 0 bases, V lost 5 bases, and 10 bases had no gene match. Germline CDR1 is PRHDT and CDR2 is FYEKMQ (reference sequence). The CDR3 sequence is CASSRLPQGSSGNTIYF. CDR3 DNA: TGTGCCAGCAGCCGCCTCCCACAGGGGAGCTCTGGAAACACCATATATTTT.